The following is a T cell receptor beta chain sequence with its context. It lacks a known antigen. No much larger clonotype is one base removed from it; base qualities were not supplied. The adjacent samples were made up of nontumor breast tissue around the tumor. The CDR3 has 13 amino acids, counting the end cysteine and phenylalanine. Kept here is only the CDR3 DNA, which spans 39 bases and is read in frame from base 1. CDR1 and CDR2 were assigned from the germline V gene as SGHVS and FNYEAQ. V was cut back by 7 bases and J by 6 bases, leaving a gap of 10 bases between them. This specimen comes from a study of breast tumors, draining lymph nodes, adjacent tissues (dated by TCRdb to about 2016). Concerning the study at large: The study compared TCR beta repertoires across tumor, adjacent nontumor tissue and axillary lymph nodes from breast cancer patients. In human breast cancer, the study set out to evaluate how tumor, surrounding tissue and draining lymph node repertoires relate to one another and whether T cells may move between these sites. Overall study results and their limits: The data were judged consistent with most tumor T cells deriving from the lymph node and then expanding within tumor tissue. Rather than being directly demonstrated, the conclusion that tumor T cells originate in lymph nodes was presented as consistent with a hypothesis. Tumors showed preferential V and J gene usage, and their T-cell repertoire diversity fell below that of lymph nodes yet above that of nontumor tissue. The similarity between tumor and nontumor tissue repertoires was significantly greater in luminal-like breast cancer than in basal-like breast cancer.

TCRdb shows the sequencer as Illumina HiSeq 2000. TCR beta chain libraries were generated by multiplex PCR amplification. The amplified TCR beta chain products were analyzed by high-throughput sequencing. TCRdb passed the public sequencing reads through fastp at Q25 and MiXCR, retaining productive beta sequences. Under each unique CDR3 protein, matching rows form one entry showing the most common genes and DNA. For this sample there are fewer than 25,000 distinct CDR3 sequences; about 64% appear just once. The biggest ten clones account for roughly a fifth of the sample. The sequenced sample consisted of tumor-adjacent breast tissue. The chain uses TRBV7-6 and TRBJ1-6; tentative D gene TRBD1, with 5 bases matching. This TCR came from a female donor with breast cancer. Some clones in this sample may be carry-over from other donors' samples. The sequence in DNA is TGTGCCAGCACCACAGGATCTAATTCACCCCTCCACTTT. This yields the protein CASTTGSNSPLHF. The entire variable domain, with the stretches around the CDR3 drawn from the reference TRBV7-6 and TRBJ1-6 proteins, is GAGVSQSPRYKVTKRGQDVALRCDPISGHVSLYWYRQALGQGPEFLTYFNYEAQQDKSGLPNDRFSAERPEGSISTLTIQRTEQRDSAMYRCASTTGSNSPLHFGNGTRLTVT.